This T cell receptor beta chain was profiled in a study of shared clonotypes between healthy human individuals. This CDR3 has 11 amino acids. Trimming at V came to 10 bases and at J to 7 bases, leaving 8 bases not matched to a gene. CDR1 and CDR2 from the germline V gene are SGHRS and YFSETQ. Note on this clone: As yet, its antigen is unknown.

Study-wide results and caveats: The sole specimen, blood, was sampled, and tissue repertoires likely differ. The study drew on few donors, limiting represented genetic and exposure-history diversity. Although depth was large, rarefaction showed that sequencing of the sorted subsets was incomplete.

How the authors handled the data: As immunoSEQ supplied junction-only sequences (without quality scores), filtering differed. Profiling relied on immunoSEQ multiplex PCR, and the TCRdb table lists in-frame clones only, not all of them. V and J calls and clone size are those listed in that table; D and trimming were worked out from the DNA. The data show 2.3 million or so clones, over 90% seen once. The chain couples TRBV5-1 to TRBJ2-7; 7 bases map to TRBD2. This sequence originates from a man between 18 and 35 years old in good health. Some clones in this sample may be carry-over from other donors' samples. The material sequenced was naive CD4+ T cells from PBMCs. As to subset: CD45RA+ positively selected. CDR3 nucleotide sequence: TGCGCCGGGGTTAGCGGGTGGGAGCAGTACTTC. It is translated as CAGVSGWEQYF.